The present entry profiles one T cell receptor (beta chain) with its context. The data derive from a study of blood T cell repertoires in COVID-19. Across the whole study: T cells, B-cell-depleted T cells, or PBMCs provided the cDNA or gDNA that served as material.

V shed 6 bases and J shed 5 bases, with 14 bases lying between them. The CDR3 runs 14 residues. In germline, CDR1 is ENHRY, CDR2 SYGVKD. Original processing methods: It was from reference gene primer amplification that nucleated cell counts were estimated. TCRdb keeps only in-frame clones here, not all; method: immunoSEQ multiplex PCR. The D gene and trimming were derived from the DNA, and the V and J assignments and clone size from that table. The table lists 100,000 to 130,000 clones, under 85% of them singletons. This TCR derives from a woman in her 70s with acute or convalescent COVID-19. The sequencing input was peripheral blood. This sequence joins TRBV10-3 and TRBJ1-5; D possibly corresponds to TRBD1 (6 bases). CDR3: CAIRETGYDQPQHF. For the CDR3, the DNA is TGTGCCATCAGGGAGACAGGTTATGATCAGCCCCAGCATTTT.